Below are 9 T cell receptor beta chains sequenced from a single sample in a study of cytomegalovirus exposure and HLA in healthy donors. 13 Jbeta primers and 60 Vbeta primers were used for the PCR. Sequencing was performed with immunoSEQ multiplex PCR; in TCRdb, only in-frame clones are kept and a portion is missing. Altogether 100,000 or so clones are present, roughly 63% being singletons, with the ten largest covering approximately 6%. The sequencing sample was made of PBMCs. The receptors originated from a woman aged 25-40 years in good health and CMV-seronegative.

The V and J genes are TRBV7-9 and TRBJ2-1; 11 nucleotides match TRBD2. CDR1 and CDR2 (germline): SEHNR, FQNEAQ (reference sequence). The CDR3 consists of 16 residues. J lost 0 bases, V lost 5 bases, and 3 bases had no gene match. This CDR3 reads CASSDTSGSSYNEQFF. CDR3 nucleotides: TGTGCCAGCAGCGATACTAGCGGGAGCTCCTACAATGAGCAGTTCTTC.

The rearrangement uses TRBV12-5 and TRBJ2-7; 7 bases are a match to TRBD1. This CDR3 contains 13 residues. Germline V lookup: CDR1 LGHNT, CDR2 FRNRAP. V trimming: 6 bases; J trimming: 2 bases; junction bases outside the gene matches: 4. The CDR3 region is CASGRDRAYEQYF. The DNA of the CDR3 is TGTGCTAGTGGCCGGGACAGAGCCTACGAGCAGTACTTC.

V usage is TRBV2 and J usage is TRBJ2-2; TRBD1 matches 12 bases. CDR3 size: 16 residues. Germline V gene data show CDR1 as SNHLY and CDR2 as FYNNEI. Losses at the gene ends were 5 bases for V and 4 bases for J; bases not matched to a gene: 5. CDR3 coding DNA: TGTGCCAGCAGTCGCGGGACAGGGGGCACCACCGGGGAGCTGTTTTTT. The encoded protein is CASSRGTGGTTGELFF. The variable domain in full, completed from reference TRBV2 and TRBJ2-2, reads EPEVTQTPSHQVTQMGQEVILRCVPISNHLYFYWYRQILGQKVEFLVSFYNNEISEKSEIFDDQFSVERPDGSNFTLKIRSTKLEDSAMYFCASSRGTGGTTGELFFGEGSRLTVL.

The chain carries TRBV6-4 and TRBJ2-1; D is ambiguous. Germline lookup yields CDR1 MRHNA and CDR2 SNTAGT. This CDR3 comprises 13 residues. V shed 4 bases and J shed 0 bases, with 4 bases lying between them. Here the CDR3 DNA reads TGTGCCAGCAGTGTCGGCTCCTACAATGAGCAGTTCTTC. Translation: CASSVGSYNEQFF.

CDR3 in amino acids: CASSLRTSQPQHF. CDR3 nucleotide sequence: TGTGCCAGCAGCCTCAGGACATCCCAGCCCCAGCATTTT. V gene TRBV27 combines with J gene TRBJ1-5, with D maybe TRBD1 (5 bases). CDR3 size: 13 residues. The ends were cut back, 6 bases at V and 7 bases at J, with 13 bases in the middle. Germline CDR1 reads MNHEY; CDR2 reads SMNVEV (reference sequence).

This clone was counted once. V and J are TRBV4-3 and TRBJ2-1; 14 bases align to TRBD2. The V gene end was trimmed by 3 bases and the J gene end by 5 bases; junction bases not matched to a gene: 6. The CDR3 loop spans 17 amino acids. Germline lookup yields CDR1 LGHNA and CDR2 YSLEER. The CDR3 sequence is CASSQTPGLAGDNEQFF. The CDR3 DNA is TGCGCCAGCAGCCAGACACCGGGACTAGCGGGAGACAATGAGCAGTTCTTC.

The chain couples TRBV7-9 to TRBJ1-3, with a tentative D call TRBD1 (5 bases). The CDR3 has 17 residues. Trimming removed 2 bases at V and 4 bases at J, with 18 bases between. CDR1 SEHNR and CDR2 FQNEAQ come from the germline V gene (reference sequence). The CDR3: CASSLRLSGGGGNTIYF. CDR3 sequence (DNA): TGTGCCAGCAGCTTAAGACTTTCGGGGGGTGGAGGAAACACCATATATTTT.

This CDR3 is CSVPSDSLSTNEKLFF. Written as DNA, the CDR3 is TGCAGCGTCCCTTCCGACAGTTTGTCAACTAATGAAAAACTGTTTTTT. This rearrangement joins TRBV29-1 to TRBJ1-4; the D gene is possibly TRBD1 (5 bases). Trimming left V 6 bases short and J 0 bases short, with 17 bases between. CDR1 is SQVTM and CDR2 is ANQGSEA in the germline V gene. This CDR3 region has 16 residues. Looking up the rest from reference TRBV29-1 and TRBJ1-4 gives the full variable domain: SAVISQKPSRDICQRGTSLTIQCQVDSQVTMMFWYRQQPGQSLTLIATANQGSEATYESGFVIDKFPISRPNLTFSTLTVSNMSPEDSSIYLCSVPSDSLSTNEKLFFGSGTQLSVL.

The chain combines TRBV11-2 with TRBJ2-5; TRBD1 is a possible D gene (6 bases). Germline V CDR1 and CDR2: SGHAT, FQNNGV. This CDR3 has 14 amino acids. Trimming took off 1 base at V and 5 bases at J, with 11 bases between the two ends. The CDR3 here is CASSLGGGGETQYF. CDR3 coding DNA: TGTGCCAGCAGCTTAGGAGGGGGTGGGGAGACCCAGTACTTC.